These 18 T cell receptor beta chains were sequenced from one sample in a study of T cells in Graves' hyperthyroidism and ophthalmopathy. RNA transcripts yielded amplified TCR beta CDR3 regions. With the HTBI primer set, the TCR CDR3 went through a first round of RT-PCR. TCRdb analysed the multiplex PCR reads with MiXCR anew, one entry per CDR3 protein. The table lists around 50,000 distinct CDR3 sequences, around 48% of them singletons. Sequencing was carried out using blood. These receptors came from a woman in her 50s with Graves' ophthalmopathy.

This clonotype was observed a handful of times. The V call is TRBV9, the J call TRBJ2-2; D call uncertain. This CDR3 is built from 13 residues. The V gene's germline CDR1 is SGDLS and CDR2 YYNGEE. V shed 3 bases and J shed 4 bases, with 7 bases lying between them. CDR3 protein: CASSARSTGELFF. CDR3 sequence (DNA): TGTGCCAGCAGCGCAAGAAGCACCGGGGAGCTGTTTTTT.

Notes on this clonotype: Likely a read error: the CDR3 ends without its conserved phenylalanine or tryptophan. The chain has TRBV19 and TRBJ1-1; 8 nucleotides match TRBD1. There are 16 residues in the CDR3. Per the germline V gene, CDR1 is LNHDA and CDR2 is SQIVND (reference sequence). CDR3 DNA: TGTGCCAGTAGAACCCAGCGACAGGGGAGGAACACGGAAGCTTTCTCT. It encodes CASRTQRQGRNTEAFS.

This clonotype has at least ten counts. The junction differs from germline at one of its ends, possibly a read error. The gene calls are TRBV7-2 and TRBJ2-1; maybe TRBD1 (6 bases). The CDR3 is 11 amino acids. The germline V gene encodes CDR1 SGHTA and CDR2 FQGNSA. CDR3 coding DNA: TGTGCCAGCAGCTTAGGCTGGACAGAGGTCTTC. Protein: CASSLGWTEVF.

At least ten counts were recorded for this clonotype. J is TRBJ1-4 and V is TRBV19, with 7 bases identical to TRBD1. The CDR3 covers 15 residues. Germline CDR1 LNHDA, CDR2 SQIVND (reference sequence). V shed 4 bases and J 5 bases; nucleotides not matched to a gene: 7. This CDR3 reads CASSTQGLRNEKLFF. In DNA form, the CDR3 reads TGTGCCAGTAGTACACAGGGGCTGAGGAATGAAAAACTGTTTTTT.

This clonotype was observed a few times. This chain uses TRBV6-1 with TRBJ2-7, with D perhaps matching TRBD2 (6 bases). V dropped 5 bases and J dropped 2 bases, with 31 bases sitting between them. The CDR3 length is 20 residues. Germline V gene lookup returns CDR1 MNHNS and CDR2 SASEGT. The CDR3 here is CASSYLKASGRFPRAYEQYF. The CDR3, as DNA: TGTGCCAGCAGTTACCTTAAGGCTAGTGGGAGGTTCCCCAGAGCCTACGAGCAGTACTTC.

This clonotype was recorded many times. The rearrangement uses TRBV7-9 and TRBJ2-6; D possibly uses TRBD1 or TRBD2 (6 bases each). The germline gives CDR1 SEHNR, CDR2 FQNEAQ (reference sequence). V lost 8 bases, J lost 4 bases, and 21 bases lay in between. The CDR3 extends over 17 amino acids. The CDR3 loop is CASDWSGAQSGANVLTF. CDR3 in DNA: TGTGCCAGCGATTGGTCGGGGGCACAATCGGGGGCCAACGTCCTGACTTTC.

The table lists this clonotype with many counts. Written as DNA, the CDR3 is TGTGCCACCAGCAGGGCGGAGGTACCCACCGGGGAGCTGTTTTTT. Translating it yields CATSRAEVPTGELFF. This rearrangement joins TRBV15 to TRBJ2-2; TRBD2 is a possible D gene (5 bases). The V gene lost 3 bases and the J gene lost 4 bases, with 12 bases spanning the gap. Looked up from germline, CDR1 is LNHNV and CDR2 is YYDKDF (reference sequence). The CDR3 extends over 15 amino acids.

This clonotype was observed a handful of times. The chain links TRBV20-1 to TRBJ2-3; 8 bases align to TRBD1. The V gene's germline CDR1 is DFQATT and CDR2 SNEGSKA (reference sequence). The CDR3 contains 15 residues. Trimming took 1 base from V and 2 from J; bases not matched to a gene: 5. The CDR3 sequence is CSARGQGRNTDTQYF. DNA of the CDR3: TGCAGTGCTAGAGGACAGGGGCGGAACACAGATACGCAGTATTTT.

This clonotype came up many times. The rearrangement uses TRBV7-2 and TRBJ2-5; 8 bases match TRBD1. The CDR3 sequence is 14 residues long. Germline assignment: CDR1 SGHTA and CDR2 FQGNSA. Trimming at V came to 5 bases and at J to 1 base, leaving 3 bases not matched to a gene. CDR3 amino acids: CASSPDRGQETQYF. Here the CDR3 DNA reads TGTGCCAGCAGCCCCGACAGGGGCCAAGAGACCCAGTACTTC.

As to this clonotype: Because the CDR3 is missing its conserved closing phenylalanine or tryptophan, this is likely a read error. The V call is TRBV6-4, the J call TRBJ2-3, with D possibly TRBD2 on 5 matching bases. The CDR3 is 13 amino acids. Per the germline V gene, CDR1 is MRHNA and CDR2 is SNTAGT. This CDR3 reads CVSTERNTDTQYL. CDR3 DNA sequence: TGTGTCAGCACAGAGCGGAACACAGATACGCAGTATTTG.

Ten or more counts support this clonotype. The CDR3 is CASSQDHFGTGSYEQYF. As DNA, the CDR3 is TGTGCCAGCAGCCAAGATCATTTCGGGACAGGGTCCTACGAGCAGTACTTC. This sequence joins TRBV4-2 and TRBJ2-7; 9 nucleotides match TRBD1. This CDR3 is 17 amino acids long. V lost 0 bases, J lost 1 base, and 7 bases stayed unmatched. The germline V gene has CDR1 LGHNA and CDR2 YNFKEQ.

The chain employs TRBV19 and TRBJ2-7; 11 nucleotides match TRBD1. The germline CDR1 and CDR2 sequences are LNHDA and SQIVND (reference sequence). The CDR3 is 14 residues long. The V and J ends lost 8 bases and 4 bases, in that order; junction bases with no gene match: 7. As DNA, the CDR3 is TGTGCCAGTTCCGGGACAGGGGGGTCTTACGAGCAGTACTTC. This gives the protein CASSGTGGSYEQYF.

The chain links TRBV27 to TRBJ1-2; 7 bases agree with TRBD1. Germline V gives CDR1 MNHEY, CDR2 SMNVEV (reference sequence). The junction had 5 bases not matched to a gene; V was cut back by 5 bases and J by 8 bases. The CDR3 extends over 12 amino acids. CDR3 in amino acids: CASSQGVEGYTF. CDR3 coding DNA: TGTGCCAGCAGTCAGGGGGTGGAGGGCTACACCTTC.

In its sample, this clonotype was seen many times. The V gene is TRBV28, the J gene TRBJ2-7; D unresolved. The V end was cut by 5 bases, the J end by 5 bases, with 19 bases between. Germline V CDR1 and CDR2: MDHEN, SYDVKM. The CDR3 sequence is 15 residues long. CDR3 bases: TGTGCCAGCAGTCCTCGGGCCTCTCCGGGCGACGAGCAGTACTTC. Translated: CASSPRASPGDEQYF.

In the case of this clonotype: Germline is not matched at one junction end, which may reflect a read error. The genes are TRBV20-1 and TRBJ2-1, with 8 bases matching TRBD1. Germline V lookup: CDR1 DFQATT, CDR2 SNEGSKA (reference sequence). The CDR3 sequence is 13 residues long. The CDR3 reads CSASRTGSNGQFF. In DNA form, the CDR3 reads TGCAGTGCATCCCGGACAGGGAGCAATGGGCAGTTCTTC.

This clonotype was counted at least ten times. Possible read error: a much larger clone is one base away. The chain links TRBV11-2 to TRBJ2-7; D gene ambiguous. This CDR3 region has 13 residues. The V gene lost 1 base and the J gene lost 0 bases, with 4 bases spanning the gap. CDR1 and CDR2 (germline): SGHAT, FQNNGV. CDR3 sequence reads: CASSLGGSYEQYF. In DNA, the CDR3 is TGTGCCAGCAGCTTAGGGGGCTCCTACGAGCAGTACTTC.

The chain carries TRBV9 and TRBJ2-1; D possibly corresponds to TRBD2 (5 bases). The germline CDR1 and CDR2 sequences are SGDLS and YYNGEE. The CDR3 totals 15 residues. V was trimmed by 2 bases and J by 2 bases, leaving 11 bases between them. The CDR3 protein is CASSVYGVPYNEQFF. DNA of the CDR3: TGTGCCAGCAGCGTTTACGGGGTGCCCTACAATGAGCAGTTCTTC.

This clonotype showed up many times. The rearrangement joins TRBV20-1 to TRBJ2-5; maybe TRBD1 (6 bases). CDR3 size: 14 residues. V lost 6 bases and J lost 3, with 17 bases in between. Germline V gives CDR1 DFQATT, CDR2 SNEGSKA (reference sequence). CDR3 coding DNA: TGCAGTGCCCCCCGGGACACCACGGAAGAGACCCAGTACTTC. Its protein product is CSAPRDTTEETQYF.